The present T cell receptor beta chain was sequenced within a study of OX40 agonist ivuxolimab in advanced cancers. Study context: Mean age approximately 61 years, range about 23 to 80; around 80% male. Earlier treatment with anti-PD-1, anti-PD-L1 or anti-CTLA-4 was permitted, and over 35% had received some.

From germline, CDR1 is SQVTM and CDR2 ANQGSEA. V was pared by 8 bases and J by 4 bases, with 15 bases between. The CDR3 spans 12 residues. Profiling relied on immunoSEQ multiplex PCR, and the TCRdb table lists in-frame clones only, not all of them. The profile covers tens of thousands of clones, with approximately 78% appearing a single time and around 5% taken by the ten largest. Worth noting for this clone: No antigen is known for it.

Study outcomes and limitations: Expanded clones were, on average, more numerous among CD8+ T cells than CD4+.

The TCR originated in an adult with an advanced solid tumor such as melanoma, head and neck, liver or kidney cancer. This sample comprised CD4+ or CD8+ T cells sorted from blood, obtained in a trial of the OX40 agonist ivuxolimab. V is TRBV29-1 and J is TRBJ2-7; a possible D gene is TRBD2 (5 bases). This CDR3 reads CSPGTKEYEQYF. The CDR3 region has the DNA TGCAGCCCGGGAACCAAAGAGTACGAGCAGTACTTC.